This is a list of T cell receptor beta chains from one sample in a study of T cell responses to AZD1222 COVID-19 vaccine. Sequencing was performed with immunoSEQ multiplex PCR; in TCRdb, only in-frame clones are kept and a portion is missing. The sample holds roughly 33,000 clones, about four fifths seen once. Sequenced material: peripheral blood, taken 28 days after the second AZD1222 dose. The origin of the receptors is an adult who received the AZD1222 COVID-19 vaccine. The CDR3 runs from the conserved cysteine through the conserved F or W. A D gene is named only where the DNA matches it firmly. Clone size is given for some rows only: seen once, a few or many times, or a class if the clone is expanded.

j_gene,d_gene,abundance,v_gene,CDR3nt,CDR3aa
TRBJ2-3,NA,NA,TRBV18,TGTGCCAGCTCACCACTGGCCGGCACAGATACGCAGTATTTT,CASSPLAGTDTQYF
TRBJ2-2,NA,NA,TRBV7-5,TGTGTCAGCCCCGACAGGGGTAACGGGGAGCTGTTTTTT,CVSPDRGNGELFF
TRBJ1-1,TRBD1,NA,TRBV3-1/TRBV3-2,TGTGCCAGCAGCCAAATCCGGGACAGGGGACCATCCAGGTTT,CASSQIRDRGPSRF
TRBJ2-6,TRBD2,NA,TRBV5-4,TGTGCCAGCAGCTTGGGGGTGCGGGCTAGCGGTGACTCTGGGGCCAACGTCCTGACTTTC,CASSLGVRASGDSGANVLTF
TRBJ2-7,TRBD1,NA,TRBV6-5,TGTGCCAGCAGCCTTGCCCCGACAGGGACCTACGAGCAGTACTTC,CASSLAPTGTYEQYF
TRBJ1-2,NA,NA,TRBV30,TGTGCCTGGGGAACAGGGTTAAGCGACGGTGGCTACACCTTC,CAWGTGLSDGGYTF
TRBJ2-4,TRBD1,few,TRBV5-1,TGCGCCAGCAGCTTGGCCACGGAGGATACAGGGGTCGCCAAAAACATTCAGTACTTC,CASSLATEDTGVAKNIQYF
TRBJ1-2,TRBD1,NA,TRBV14,TGTGCCAGCAGCGCCCAGGGGGCGCTAGGCTACACCTTC,CASSAQGALGYTF
TRBJ2-1,TRBD2,NA,TRBV6-5,TGTGCCAGCAGTTACGAGCGGGGGGGATTAAATGAGCAGTTCTTC,CASSYERGGLNEQFF
TRBJ1-2,TRBD1,NA,TRBV2,TGTGCCAGCAGTACCACAGGGGCGGGAGGCTACACCTTC,CASSTTGAGGYTF
TRBJ1-2,NA,NA,TRBV7-2,TGTGCCAGCAGCTTGTGGGTGGGCGCCATCGCCAACTATGGCTACACCTTC,CASSLWVGAIANYGYTF
TRBJ1-1,NA,NA,TRBV16,TGTGCCAGCAGCCAATCGGGTAATTCTAACACTGAAGCTTTCTTT,CASSQSGNSNTEAFF
TRBJ1-2,TRBD1,NA,TRBV4-2,TGTGCCAGCAGCCAAGATACTGGAGCCAGGGGGTATGGCTACACCTTC,CASSQDTGARGYGYTF
TRBJ1-5,NA,NA,TRBV10-2,TGCGCCAGCAGTGAGAATAGCAATCAGCCCCAGCATTTT,CASSENSNQPQHF
TRBJ2-3,NA,NA,TRBV4-1,TGCGCCAGCAGCCCACCTGAGACTAGGCCAGATACGCAGTATTTT,CASSPPETRPDTQYF
TRBJ1-6,NA,few,TRBV6-5,TGTGCCAGCACCATTCAGCGGGGGGGGAATTCACCCCTCCACTTT,CASTIQRGGNSPLHF